The 16 T cell receptor beta chains given below trace back to one sample, sequenced in a study of blood T cell repertoires in COVID-19. Generated by immunoSEQ multiplex PCR, the TCRdb table keeps only in-frame clones and is missing some. In the table there are 75,000 to 95,000 clones, 79% of which are singletons. The sample was peripheral blood. The receptors derive from a woman older than 75 with active or convalescent COVID-19.

This sequence joins TRBV29-1 and TRBJ2-1; 10 bases align to TRBD2. The V gene end was trimmed by 3 bases and the J gene end by 5 bases; junction bases not matched to a gene: 7. CDR3 length: 15 residues. Per the germline V gene, CDR1 is SQVTM and CDR2 is ANQGSEA. The CDR3 bases are TGCAGCGTTGAGCTAGCGGGAGTACCTAACAATGAGCAGTTCTTC. Its translation is CSVELAGVPNNEQFF.

The V gene is TRBV7-3, the J gene TRBJ2-1; 9 bases map to TRBD2. V lost 2 bases and J lost 3; bases outside the gene matches: 2. The CDR3 is 15 amino acids. The germline CDR1 and CDR2 sequences are SGHTA and FQGTGA. The CDR3 region has the DNA TGTGCCAGCAGCTTAGGGACTAGCAGCTACAATGAGCAGTTCTTC. Translated, it gives CASSLGTSSYNEQFF.

The chain couples TRBV6-5 to TRBJ1-6, with 9 bases fitting TRBD1. J was trimmed by 3 bases and V by 4 bases; bases with no gene match: 4. The CDR3 extends over 16 amino acids. CDR1 is MNHEY and CDR2 is SVGAGI in the germline V gene. The CDR3 DNA reads TGTGCCAGCAGTTGGGGGGACAGGGTCTATAATTCACCCCTCCACTTT. It encodes CASSWGDRVYNSPLHF.

V and J are TRBV5-1 and TRBJ1-2, with 11 positions matching TRBD1. Germline V gene lookup returns CDR1 SGHRS and CDR2 YFSETQ. The CDR3 is 15 amino acids. Trimming at V came to 3 bases and at J to 6 bases, leaving 7 bases not matched to a gene. In nucleotides, the CDR3 is TGCGCCAGCAGCTCGGATGGACAGGGGGCGAATGGCTACACCTTC. It codes for CASSSDGQGANGYTF. Drawing the rest from reference TRBV5-1 and TRBJ1-2, the complete variable domain is KAGVTQTPRYLIKTRGQQVTLSCSPISGHRSVSWYQQTPGQGLQFLFEYFSETQRNKGNFPGRFSGRQFSNSRSEMNVSTLELGDSALYLCASSSDGQGANGYTFGSGTRLTVV.

The chain links TRBV6-5 to TRBJ1-4, with D possibly TRBD1 on 5 matching bases. The germline V gene has CDR1 MNHEY and CDR2 SVGAGI. The CDR3 sequence is 12 residues long. The V end was cut by 4 bases, the J end by 7 bases, with 7 bases between. The CDR3 DNA reads TGTGCCAGCAGTTGGGGGGTTGAAAAACTGTTTTTT. It translates to CASSWGVEKLFF.

The CDR3 here is CASSLTDRVSSGANVLTF. The CDR3 DNA follows: TGCGCCAGCAGCTTGACTGACAGAGTAAGCTCTGGGGCCAACGTCCTGACTTTC. The J gene is TRBJ2-6, the V gene TRBV5-1; a weak D match, TRBD1 (5 bases). V was clipped by 1 base and J by 0 bases, with 14 bases between them. Germline-derived CDR1 and CDR2 are SGHRS and YFSETQ. The CDR3 length is 18 residues.

The V call is TRBV6-1, the J call TRBJ2-7, with D uncertain. This CDR3 has 12 amino acids. V lost 3 bases and J 0 bases, leaving 3 bases between the germline ends. Per germline, CDR1 MNHNS and CDR2 SASEGT. Written as DNA, the CDR3 is TGTGCCAGCAGTGACAACTCCTACGAGCAGTACTTC. Its protein product is CASSDNSYEQYF.

The CDR3, as DNA: TGTGCCAGCAGCTTAACAGGAATCAATCAGCCCCAGCATTTT. Encoded protein: CASSLTGINQPQHF. The chain carries TRBV5-6 and TRBJ1-5; a weak D match, TRBD1 (5 bases). V lost 2 bases and J 3 bases, leaving 9 bases between the germline ends. Per germline, CDR1 SGHDT and CDR2 YYEEEE. The CDR3 runs to 14 residues.

This rearrangement joins TRBV12-5 to TRBJ2-1, with a tentative D call TRBD1 (6 bases). The germline V gene has CDR1 LGHNT and CDR2 FRNRAP. This CDR3 is built from 16 residues. The V end lost 4 bases, the J end lost 1 base, and 14 bases lay between the germline ends. CDR3 region: CASGSLRTVSYNEQFF. DNA for the CDR3: TGTGCTAGTGGTTCCCTACGGACAGTTTCCTACAATGAGCAGTTCTTC.

The CDR3 bases are TGTGCCGTCTCTTGGGAACTAGCGGGAAGCGATGAGCAGTTCTTC. Translation gives CAVSWELAGSDEQFF. V gene TRBV2 combines with J gene TRBJ2-1; 10 nucleotides align to TRBD2. The CDR3 spans 15 residues. Germline CDR1 reads SNHLY; CDR2 reads FYNNEI. The trim removed 11 bases at V and 8 bases at J, leaving 15 bases unmatched. Based on the CDR3 plus reference TRBV2 and TRBJ2-1, the full variable domain is EPEVTQTPSHQVTQMGQEVILRCVPISNHLYFYWYRQILGQKVEFLVSFYNNEISEKSEIFDDQFSVERPDGSNFTLKIRSTKLEDSAMYFCAVSWELAGSDEQFFGPGTRLTVL.

The gene calls are TRBV10-3 and TRBJ1-3, with D possibly being TRBD1 (6 bases). Germline values: CDR1 ENHRY, CDR2 SYGVKD. The V end lost 4 bases, the J end lost 0 bases, and 10 bases lay between the germline ends. This CDR3 is 15 amino acids long. CDR3 bases: TGTGCCATCAGTGGCACAGGGAACTCTGGAAACACCATATATTTT. Translated: CAISGTGNSGNTIYF.

The CDR3 coding sequence is TGTGCCAGCAGCCCGCCACTAGCGGCCTACAATGAGCAGTTCTTC. The encoded protein is CASSPPLAAYNEQFF. J is TRBJ2-1 and V is TRBV3-1 (or the pseudogene TRBV3-2); 8 bases agree with TRBD2. The junction had 4 bases not matched to a gene; V was cut back by 4 bases and J by 2 bases. The CDR3 is 15 amino acids. The germline V gene has CDR1 LGHDT and CDR2 YNNKEL (reference sequence).

V gene TRBV11-2 combines with J gene TRBJ2-2; 8 positions match TRBD2. The V gene's germline CDR1 is SGHAT and CDR2 FQNNGV. With 6 bases clipped from V and 5 bases from J, the junction kept 8 bases outside the gene matches. This CDR3 is 15 amino acids long. The CDR3 DNA is TGTGCCAGCAGTAGCGGGATAAGCGGAACCGGGGAGCTGTTTTTT. Amino acids: CASSSGISGTGELFF.

The J gene is TRBJ2-5, the V gene TRBV2; D unresolved. CDR1 is SNHLY, CDR2 FYNNEI, per germline. The CDR3 length is 12 residues. Deletions cut 7 bases from V and 0 bases from J, with 6 bases between. In DNA, the CDR3 is TGTGCCAGCACCCCTTACCAAGAGACCCAGTACTTC. Translation: CASTPYQETQYF.

By frequency in the sample, this clone is medium-sized. This chain connects TRBV7-8 to TRBJ1-1; D gene unclear. The V and J ends lost 8 bases and 3 bases respectively, with 10 bases between them. The CDR3 consists of 12 residues. CDR1 is SGHVS and CDR2 is FQNEAQ in the germline V gene. The CDR3: CASSGRDTEAFF. The CDR3 bases are TGTGCCAGCTCCGGGAGGGACACTGAAGCTTTCTTT.

This clone was recorded a few times. The chain has TRBV5-1 and TRBJ2-3; D is perhaps TRBD2 (6 bases). CDR1 and CDR2 from the germline V gene are SGHRS and YFSETQ. Trimming cost V 3 bases and J 9 bases, with 17 bases left between them. The CDR3 loop spans 14 amino acids. CDR3 amino acids: CASSSSRLETTQYF. Written as DNA, the CDR3 is TGCGCCAGCAGCTCGTCCCGACTAGAGACGACGCAGTATTTT.